This T cell receptor (beta chain) emerged from a study of cytomegalovirus exposure and HLA in healthy donors. Study-wide results and limits: Cytomegalovirus-associated TCR beta chains were listed, numbering 164.

Points on this clone: Its antigen is not known.

The data were produced by immunoSEQ multiplex PCR, yet TCRdb's version contains in-frame clones alone and is incomplete. This sample yields some 130,000 clones, of which 86% are seen a single time; nearly 3% belongs to the top ten. Germline CDR1 LGHNA, CDR2 YSLEER. Between the trimmed V and J ends, which lost 1 base and 6 bases, there was a span of 7 bases. The CDR3 totals 13 residues. The sequencing sample was made of PBMCs. This chain joins TRBV4-3 and TRBJ2-1; D gene ambiguous. The receptor was derived from a man younger than 35 in good health and CMV-seronegative. DNA of the CDR3: TGCGCCAGCAGCCAAGGGTTCAGCAATGAGCAGTTCTTC. Its translation: CASSQGFSNEQFF.